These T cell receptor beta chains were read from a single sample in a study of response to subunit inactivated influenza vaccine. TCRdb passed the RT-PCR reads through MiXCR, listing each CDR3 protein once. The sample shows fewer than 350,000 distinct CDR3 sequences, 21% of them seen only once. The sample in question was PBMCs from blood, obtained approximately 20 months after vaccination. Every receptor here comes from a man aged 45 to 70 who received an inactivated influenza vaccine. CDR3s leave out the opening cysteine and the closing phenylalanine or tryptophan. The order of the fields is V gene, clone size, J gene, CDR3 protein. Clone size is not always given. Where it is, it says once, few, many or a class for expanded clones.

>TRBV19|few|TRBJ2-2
ASRKQGEYTGELF
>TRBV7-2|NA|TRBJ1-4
ASSSQGGEGKLF
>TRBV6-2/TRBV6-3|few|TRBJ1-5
ASTRTGQAGQPQH
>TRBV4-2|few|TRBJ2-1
ASSQESLAAHEQF
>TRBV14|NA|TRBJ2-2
ASSQVGAIGELF
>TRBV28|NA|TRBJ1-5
ASSPASSGEQPQH
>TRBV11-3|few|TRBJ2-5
ASTWTRQGEEETQY
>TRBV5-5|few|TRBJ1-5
ASQPSVGMGLQPQH
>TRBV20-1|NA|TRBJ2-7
SARTPSSYEQY
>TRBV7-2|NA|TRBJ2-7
ASSLKQGPEQY
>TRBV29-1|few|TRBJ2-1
SVDATGSGPSSYNEQF
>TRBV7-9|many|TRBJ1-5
ASSLEGGSQPQH
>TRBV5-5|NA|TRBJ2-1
ASSSAKRGSSYNEQF
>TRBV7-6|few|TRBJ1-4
ASSLVPDQGRRGEKLF
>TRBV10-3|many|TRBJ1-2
AISELNGPGGYT
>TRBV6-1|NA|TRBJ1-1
ASSHVQGNTEAF
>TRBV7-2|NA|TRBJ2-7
ASSLAGTEIYEQY
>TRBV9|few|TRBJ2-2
ASSVVGSGTGELF
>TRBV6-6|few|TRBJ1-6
ASSSRDRGFSPLH
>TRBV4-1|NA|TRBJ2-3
ASSQVGRKDTQY
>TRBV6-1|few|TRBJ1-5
ASSESGVNQPQH
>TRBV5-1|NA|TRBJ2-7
ASGASGTNEQY
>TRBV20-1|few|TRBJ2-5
SARANGQETQY
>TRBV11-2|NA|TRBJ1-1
ASSQGTGTEAF
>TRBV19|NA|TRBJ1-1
ASTTRQFEAF
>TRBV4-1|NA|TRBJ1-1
ASSQGGLGTAITEAF
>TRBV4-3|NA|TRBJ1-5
ASSQDRDRARQPQH
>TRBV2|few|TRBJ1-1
ASSEVGNTEAF
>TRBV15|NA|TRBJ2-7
ATSRLLAGYEQY
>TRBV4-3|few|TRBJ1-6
ASRPQGGYNSPLH
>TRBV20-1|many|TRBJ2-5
SARVGPPGRETQY
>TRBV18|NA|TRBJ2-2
ASSKQDPGELF
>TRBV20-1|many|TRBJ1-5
SASVVSGASSNQPQH
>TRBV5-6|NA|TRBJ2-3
ASSFYRGRTDTQY
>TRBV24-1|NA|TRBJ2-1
ATTGTGNNEQF
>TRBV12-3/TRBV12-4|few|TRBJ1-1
ASSPIGGRGITEAF
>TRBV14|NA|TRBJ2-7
ASSHGQGGTYEQY
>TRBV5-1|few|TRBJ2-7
ASSLGTNSYEQY
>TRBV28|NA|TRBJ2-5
ASRRTGSETQY
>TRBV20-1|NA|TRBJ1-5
SASQGGNQPQH
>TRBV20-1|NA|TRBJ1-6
SAPPAPGSSPLH
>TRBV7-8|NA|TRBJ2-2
ASTSGPNTGELF
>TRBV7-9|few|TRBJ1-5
ASSAASGPPLREPQH
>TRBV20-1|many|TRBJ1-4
SARDTLQGSREKLF
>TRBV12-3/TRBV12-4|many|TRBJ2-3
ASSIGQGAYTQY
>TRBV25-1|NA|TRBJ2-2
ASRSLGTGELF
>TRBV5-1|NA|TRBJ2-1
ASSLGTVYNEQF
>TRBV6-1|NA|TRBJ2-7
ASRQNTNRHEQY
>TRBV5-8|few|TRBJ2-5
ASSTGTGFAQETQY
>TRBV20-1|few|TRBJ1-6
SARVSDPGHNNSPLH
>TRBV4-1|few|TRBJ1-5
ASSQIGRSGQPQH
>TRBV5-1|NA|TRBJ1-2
ASSPWGASQHTYGYT